This TCR beta chain was sequenced during a study of monozygotic twins with inflammatory bowel disease. Whole-study findings and limits: There were differing immunosuppressive treatments, which may have added variability to patient repertoires. The analysis failed to separate different T cell subtypes. On the inverse Simpson index, IBD patients scored lower for TCRbeta diversity than healthy co-twins.

Template switching introduced UMIs that contain a 6-nucleotide sample barcode. TCRdb re-called the 5' RACE reads; one entry per CDR3 protein, DNA not given. This table holds about 330,000 distinct CDR3 sequences. Concerning this clonotype: Its antigen is not identified.

This CDR3 spans 13 amino acids. Germline CDR1 is WSHSY and CDR2 is SAAADI. The sequenced sample was blood. This chain connects TRBV10-2 to TRBJ2-1; TCRdb names TRBD2, which stays unverified in the absence of DNA. The clonotype comes from a human donor with ulcerative colitis or Crohn's disease, or a healthy co-twin of an affected twin (not recorded which). CDR3 region: CSTGFFSLNEQFF.